A selection of T cell receptor beta chains follows, all from one sample in a study of blood T cell repertoires in COVID-19. Profiled with immunoSEQ multiplex PCR; TCRdb holds only in-frame clones, not every one. The sample shows about 150,000 clones, 87% of them seen only once. Source material: peripheral blood. Every receptor here comes from a man older than 75 with acute or convalescent COVID-19. CDR3s include the opening cysteine and the closing phenylalanine or tryptophan. D genes are given only for firm matches. Part of the rows lack a size; the others show once, few, many or a class for expanded clones.

DNA,CDR3,size,D,V,J
TGTGCCAGCAGCACCCTACCAGCGGGAGAGGGTGGTGAGCAGTTCTTC,CASSTLPAGEGGEQFF,NA,TRBD2,TRBV7-3,TRBJ2-1
TGTGCCAGCAGCACTCTACAGATACCTAACTATGGCTACACCTTC,CASSTLQIPNYGYTF,NA,NA,TRBV5-6,TRBJ1-2
TGTGCCAGCAGCTTGGGATCCGGGACAGGGAGCTCACCCCTCCACTTT,CASSLGSGTGSSPLHF,NA,TRBD1,TRBV5-4,TRBJ1-6
TGTGCCAGCAGTTTTTGGGGCGATACGCAGTATTTT,CASSFWGDTQYF,NA,NA,TRBV27,TRBJ2-3
TGTGCCAGCTCACCCTATCAGACTAGCGGGGGGGCCGGTGAGCAGTTCTTC,CASSPYQTSGGAGEQFF,NA,TRBD2,TRBV18,TRBJ2-1
TGTGCCAGCTCACCACAGGGGGCCCATGAGCAGTTCTTC,CASSPQGAHEQFF,NA,TRBD1,TRBV18,TRBJ2-1
TGTGCCAGCAGCTTTTTACAGGGGTTTGGAGAAGCTTTCTTT,CASSFLQGFGEAFF,NA,TRBD1,TRBV5-4,TRBJ1-1
TGCGCCAGCAGCCCCGGACAGGGGAACACTGAAGCTTTCTTT,CASSPGQGNTEAFF,NA,TRBD1,TRBV5-1,TRBJ1-1
TGTGCCAGCAGCTTGCCAGGTGGCAATCAGCCCCAGCATTTT,CASSLPGGNQPQHF,few,NA,TRBV5-4,TRBJ1-5
TGCGCCAGCAGCGGCCAGGGGGCACGCACTGAAGCTTTCTTT,CASSGQGARTEAFF,NA,TRBD1,TRBV5-1,TRBJ1-1
TGTGCCAGCAGCCTCACGGAGCAAGAGACCCAGTACTTC,CASSLTEQETQYF,NA,NA,TRBV6-1,TRBJ2-5
TGTGCCAGCAGCGCACCCGGCGGGGAGCTGTTTTTT,CASSAPGGELFF,NA,NA,TRBV7-9,TRBJ2-2
TGTGCCTGGAGTGTATCGGGGGGCTATGGCTACACCTTC,CAWSVSGGYGYTF,NA,NA,TRBV30,TRBJ1-2
TGTGCCAGCAGCTCAGGCACAGGGGGGCTCTACGAGCAGTACTTC,CASSSGTGGLYEQYF,NA,TRBD1,TRBV28,TRBJ2-7
TGCGCCAGCAGCTTGGACGGGACTAGCGGTGAGCAGTTCTTC,CASSLDGTSGEQFF,NA,TRBD2,TRBV5-1,TRBJ2-1
TGTGCCAGCAGCTTTAGTAACACTGAAGCTTTCTTT,CASSFSNTEAFF,NA,NA,TRBV7-9,TRBJ1-1
TGTGCCAGCAGACCCAGGACAGGGTGGACCGGGGAGCTGTTTTTT,CASRPRTGWTGELFF,NA,TRBD1,TRBV2,TRBJ2-2
TGTGCCAGCAGCCAAGGGGGGGTGGTTGGCTACACCTTC,CASSQGGVVGYTF,NA,NA,TRBV3-1/TRBV3-2,TRBJ1-2
TGTGCCAGCAGCGTCCGTTCAACAATCTCCTACAATGAGCAGTTCTTC,CASSVRSTISYNEQFF,NA,NA,TRBV9,TRBJ2-1
TGTGCCAGCAGGAGGGGGAACAGGGATTCCCCCTACGAGCAGTACTTC,CASRRGNRDSPYEQYF,NA,NA,TRBV6-6,TRBJ2-7
TGTGCCAGCAGTGTCTATAACCCGGTGGAGACCCAGTACTTC,CASSVYNPVETQYF,NA,NA,TRBV2,TRBJ2-5
TGTGCCAGCAGTGAAGCAACCCTAGCGGGAGGGGGGTACAATGAGCAGTTCTTC,CASSEATLAGGGYNEQFF,NA,TRBD2,TRBV2,TRBJ2-1
TGTGCCATCAGTGAACAGGGTAACTATGGCTACACCTTC,CAISEQGNYGYTF,NA,NA,TRBV10-3,TRBJ1-2
TGTGCCAGTAGTACCCGGGACAGAGGGATCTCCTATAATTCACCCCTCCACTTT,CASSTRDRGISYNSPLHF,once,TRBD1,TRBV19,TRBJ1-6
TGTGCCAGCAGTCTGACAGTCTCTGGGGCCAACGTCCTGACTTTC,CASSLTVSGANVLTF,NA,NA,TRBV27,TRBJ2-6
TGTGCCACCAGTGATTTAGAAACGGGACAACCCGTCACCTACGAGCAGTACTTC,CATSDLETGQPVTYEQYF,NA,NA,TRBV24-1,TRBJ2-7
TGTGCCAGTAGACAGACAGGGGTAAATCAGCCCCAGCATTTT,CASRQTGVNQPQHF,NA,TRBD1,TRBV19,TRBJ1-5
TGTGCCAGTAGTATGACAGGGGCTAGCAATCAGCCCCAGCATTTT,CASSMTGASNQPQHF,NA,TRBD1,TRBV19,TRBJ1-5
TGTGCCAGCAGCTTAACTGGTAGTCCGAACACCGGGGAGCTGTTTTTT,CASSLTGSPNTGELFF,NA,NA,TRBV7-3,TRBJ2-2
TGTGCCAGCCCTCCTCGCCCAGAGGCCGACTCCTACAATGAGCAGTTCTTC,CASPPRPEADSYNEQFF,few,NA,TRBV2,TRBJ2-1
TGTGCCAGCAGCCAACGAGGGGATACGCAGTATTTT,CASSQRGDTQYF,NA,NA,TRBV5-5,TRBJ2-3
TGTGCCAGCAGTCTCGGGAGCTCCTACAATGAGCAGTTCTTC,CASSLGSSYNEQFF,NA,NA,TRBV6-6,TRBJ2-1
TGTGCCAGCAGCTTGGGCGAAGAGACCCAGTACTTC,CASSLGEETQYF,NA,NA,TRBV5-5,TRBJ2-5
TGTGCCAGCAGGCAAGACAGAAATTCTGAAGCTTTCTTT,CASRQDRNSEAFF,NA,NA,TRBV6-5,TRBJ1-1
TGTGCCATCAGTGAGTCCGTCTCAGGGGGAGGTCAGCCCCAGCATTTT,CAISESVSGGGQPQHF,NA,TRBD1,TRBV10-3,TRBJ1-5
TGTGCCAGCAGCCAAGGACGGGGCTATGGCTACACCTTC,CASSQGRGYGYTF,few,NA,TRBV3-1/TRBV3-2,TRBJ1-2
TGCAGCGTAAGACTAGCGGGAGGGTACGAGCAGTACTTC,CSVRLAGGYEQYF,once,TRBD2,TRBV29-1,TRBJ2-7
TGTGCCAGTAGTGCCCAGGGACTAGCGGGGGCCGCCTACGAGCAGTACTTC,CASSAQGLAGAAYEQYF,NA,TRBD2,TRBV19,TRBJ2-7
TGCGCCAGCAGCTGGGGGCGATCGAACACCGGGGAGCTGTTTTTT,CASSWGRSNTGELFF,NA,NA,TRBV5-1,TRBJ2-2
TGTGCCAGCAGCCCGGGACTAGCGGCCTACAACAATGAGCAGTTCTTC,CASSPGLAAYNNEQFF,NA,TRBD2,TRBV9,TRBJ2-1
TGTGCCAGCAGCCTAGATCACAATTACGAGCAGTACTTC,CASSLDHNYEQYF,NA,NA,TRBV11-2,TRBJ2-7
TGTGCCAGCAGTGCCCGAGGGGGTAGCACAGATACGCAGTATTTT,CASSARGGSTDTQYF,NA,NA,TRBV27,TRBJ2-3
TGCAGCGTTGGGGGAGGGAATCAGCCCCAGCATTTT,CSVGGGNQPQHF,NA,NA,TRBV29-1,TRBJ1-5
TGTGCCAGCAGTTACCCCCCGGGACAGACGTTTTTT,CASSYPPGQTFF,NA,TRBD1,TRBV28,TRBJ1-4
TGTGCCACCAAACAAGACCAGACTTCCTCTGGAAACACCATATATTTT,CATKQDQTSSGNTIYF,NA,NA,TRBV2,TRBJ1-3
TGTGCCATCAATACAGGGGCACTCACTGAAGCTTTCTTT,CAINTGALTEAFF,NA,TRBD1,TRBV10-3,TRBJ1-1
TGTGCCAGCAGGTCCGCGGGGGAGAACACTGAAGCTTTCTTT,CASRSAGENTEAFF,NA,NA,TRBV3-1/TRBV3-2,TRBJ1-1
TGCGCCAGCAGCTTGGCCACGGGAATCGGGACTAATGAAAAACTGTTTTTT,CASSLATGIGTNEKLFF,NA,NA,TRBV5-1,TRBJ1-4
TGTGCCAGCAGCTTGTGGACACGATCTGGAAACACCATATATTTT,CASSLWTRSGNTIYF,NA,NA,TRBV5-8,TRBJ1-3
TGTGCCAGCAGACTAGCGGGAACCTACGAGCAGTACTTC,CASRLAGTYEQYF,NA,TRBD2,TRBV7-2,TRBJ2-7
TGTGCCATCAGTGAGGCAGGGGGGCTCACTGAAGCTTTCTTT,CAISEAGGLTEAFF,NA,TRBD1,TRBV10-3,TRBJ1-1
TGTGCCAGCAGTTTATACAGGACTAGCAATCAGCCCCAGCATTTT,CASSLYRTSNQPQHF,NA,NA,TRBV28,TRBJ1-5
TGTGCCACTCCAGAAAGTGAGGGCGGGAGCGGAAACACCGGGGAGCTGTTTTTT,CATPESEGGSGNTGELFF,NA,TRBD2,TRBV28,TRBJ2-2
TGTGCCAGCAGGTCCCCGGGACAGGGGGCGATGAAAGCTTTCTTT,CASRSPGQGAMKAFF,once,TRBD1,TRBV28,TRBJ1-1
TGTGCCAGCAGCTTAGACACGTATTCCTACGAGCAGTACTTC,CASSLDTYSYEQYF,many,NA,TRBV7-2,TRBJ2-7
TGTGCCAGCAGCACAAATATAGGGAGGGGTGACTATGGCTACACCTTC,CASSTNIGRGDYGYTF,NA,NA,TRBV7-9,TRBJ1-2
TGTGCCAGCAGCCTACGGACAGCCAATGAGCAGTTCTTC,CASSLRTANEQFF,NA,NA,TRBV7-9,TRBJ2-1
TGCGCCAGCAGCTTGGGCGGGTCAGGGGGTCAGCCCCAGCATTTT,CASSLGGSGGQPQHF,NA,TRBD1,TRBV5-1,TRBJ1-5
TGTGCCAGCAGTTTGCAGGTCCCCAATGAGCAGTTCTTC,CASSLQVPNEQFF,NA,NA,TRBV7-2,TRBJ2-1